These T cell receptor beta chains were read from a single sample in a study of blood T cell repertoires in COVID-19. Clones were read by immunoSEQ multiplex PCR, and TCRdb kept only the in-frame ones, dropping some. This sample has tens of thousands of clones, with roughly 82% found just once. Input material: peripheral blood. These receptors were collected from a man aged 55 to 70 with acute or convalescent COVID-19. Both conserved end residues are part of each CDR3. The D gene is left open where the match is weak. Clone sizes are given selectively: once, few, many, or a class where the clone is expanded.

>TRBD1|16|TRBJ1-4|TRBV29-1|-
CSVMPLGRGQDEKLFF
TGCAGCGTTATGCCCCTTGGCAGGGGGCAGGATGAAAAACTGTTTTTT
>TRBD1|14|TRBJ1-1|TRBV6-6|-
CASRTGQENTEAFF
TGTGCCAGCAGGACGGGACAGGAGAACACTGAAGCTTTCTTT
>-|14|TRBJ2-5|TRBV7-2|-
CASSLGGGPETQYF
TGTGCCAGCAGCTTGGGCGGGGGCCCAGAGACCCAGTACTTC
>TRBD1|14|TRBJ1-5|TRBV2|once
CASSGGQENQPQHF
TGTGCCAGCAGTGGAGGACAGGAAAATCAGCCCCAGCATTTT
>TRBD2|17|TRBJ2-7|TRBV4-2|many
CASSQVGLAGIAYEQYF
TGTGCCAGCAGCCAGGTTGGGCTAGCGGGGATTGCCTACGAGCAGTACTTC
>TRBD1|15|TRBJ1-2|TRBV5-1|few
CASSLGGTANYGYTF
TGCGCCAGCAGCTTGGGGGGGACAGCGAACTATGGCTACACCTTC
>-|14|TRBJ1-4|TRBV18|-
CASSPGSGNEKLFF
TGTGCCAGCTCACCAGGGTCGGGTAATGAAAAACTGTTTTTT
>TRBD2|16|TRBJ2-3|TRBV29-1|-
CSVDRLAGDFTDTQYF
TGCAGCGTCGACCGACTAGCGGGGGACTTCACAGATACGCAGTATTTT
>-|11|TRBJ2-4|TRBV28|-
CASSSGNIQYF
TGTGCCAGCAGCAGTGGAAACATTCAGTACTTC
>-|15|TRBJ2-3|TRBV6-5|-
CASSSALGNTDTQYF
TGTGCCAGCAGTTCCGCACTAGGGAACACAGATACGCAGTATTTT
>-|14|TRBJ2-3|TRBV28|-
CASSLSGSADTQYF
TGTGCCAGCAGCCTGTCTGGGAGCGCAGATACGCAGTATTTT
>-|15|TRBJ2-1|TRBV5-1|few
CASSLIVGGSTEQFF
TGCGCCAGCAGCTTGATAGTTGGGGGGTCTACTGAGCAGTTCTTC
>TRBD1|14|TRBJ1-4|TRBV2|few
CATNKEGAYEKLFF
TGTGCCACGAACAAGGAGGGGGCATACGAAAAACTGTTTTTT
>TRBD1|15|TRBJ1-2|TRBV28|-
CASSLPGTGYHGYTF
TGTGCCAGCAGTCTCCCCGGGACAGGGTATCATGGCTACACCTTC
>-|15|TRBJ2-1|TRBV24-1|-
CATMVGTGKNNEQFF
TGTGCCACCATGGTAGGTACAGGAAAAAACAATGAGCAGTTCTTC
>-|11|TRBJ2-7|TRBV5-6|-
CASSFGWEQYF
TGTGCCAGCAGCTTCGGGTGGGAGCAGTACTTC
>-|16|TRBJ1-5|TRBV24-1|-
CATSDPQGNSNQPQHF
TGTGCCACCAGTGACCCACAGGGAAATAGCAATCAGCCCCAGCATTTT
>-|16|TRBJ1-6|TRBV5-1|few
CASSLRGGSYNSPLHF
TGCGCCAGCAGCTTGCGGGGAGGCTCCTATAATTCACCCCTCCACTTT
>-|13|TRBJ1-2|TRBV6-5|-
CASSPRVNYGYTF
TGTGCCAGCAGCCCCAGGGTTAACTATGGCTACACCTTC
>TRBD2|18|TRBJ2-4|TRBV30|once
CAWSVKLAGGLAKNIQYF
TGTGCCTGGAGTGTAAAACTAGCGGGGGGTCTAGCCAAAAACATTCAGTACTTC
>-|13|TRBJ2-1|TRBV6-5|-
CASRETTPGEQFF
TGTGCCAGCCGCGAGACTACTCCTGGTGAGCAGTTCTTC
>-|14|TRBJ1-2|TRBV27|-
CASSSGLANYGYTF
TGTGCCAGCAGTTCAGGGTTAGCTAACTATGGCTACACCTTC
>-|14|TRBJ1-5|TRBV5-5|-
CASSLQGLRQPQHF
TGTGCCAGCAGCTTACAGGGTTTAAGGCAGCCCCAGCATTTT
>-|14|TRBJ2-2|TRBV5-1|-
CASNGLSNTGELFF
TGCGCCAGCAATGGACTATCGAACACCGGGGAGCTGTTTTTT
>TRBD2|15|TRBJ2-5|TRBV5-1|-
CASSPLAGALATQYF
TGCGCCAGCAGCCCGCTAGCGGGGGCCCTCGCGACCCAGTACTTC
>-|15|TRBJ2-3|TRBV15|-
CATSREGAATDTQYF
TGTGCCACCAGCAGAGAGGGAGCAGCTACAGATACGCAGTATTTT
>-|12|TRBJ2-2|TRBV11-2|-
CASSHGAGELFF
TGTGCCAGCAGCCACGGAGCCGGGGAGCTGTTTTTT
>TRBD1|16|TRBJ2-3|TRBV28|-
CASSLGRGFVSDTQYF
TGTGCCAGCAGTTTGGGCAGGGGGTTTGTTTCAGATACGCAGTATTTT
>-|15|TRBJ2-7|TRBV19|-
CASSISGRTSYEQYF
TGTGCCAGTAGTATATCAGGTCGGACTTCCTACGAGCAGTACTTC
>-|19|TRBJ1-6|TRBV7-8|-
CASSLSNLLGSSYNSPLHF
TGTGCCAGCAGCTTATCAAATCTGCTAGGGAGCTCCTATAATTCACCCCTCCACTTT
>-|15|TRBJ1-1|TRBV4-3|-
CASSQGGGMNTEAFF
TGCGCCAGCAGCCAAGGAGGCGGGATGAACACTGAAGCTTTCTTT
>-|19|TRBJ1-5|TRBV10-1|-
CASSESFRMGQRGNQPQHF
TGCGCCAGCAGTGAGTCGTTTCGTATGGGCCAGAGGGGCAATCAGCCCCAGCATTTT
>-|15|TRBJ1-5|TRBV28|once
CASSFSGGRNQPQHF
TGTGCCAGCAGTTTTTCGGGGGGGCGCAATCAGCCCCAGCATTTT
>TRBD1|20|TRBJ1-4|TRBV4-2|-
CASSQERGGTGSSSGEKLFF
TGTGCCAGCAGCCAAGAGAGGGGGGGGACAGGGTCAAGTTCTGGGGAAAAACTGTTTTTT
>TRBD2|14|TRBJ2-1|TRBV2|-
CASRVGAGGNEQFF
TGTGCCAGCCGAGTGGGGGCGGGGGGGAATGAGCAGTTCTTC
>TRBD1|15|TRBJ2-7|TRBV28|-
CASSLPGTGRYEQYF
TGTGCCAGCAGTCTTCCCGGGACAGGTCGTTACGAGCAGTACTTC
>TRBD1|12|TRBJ1-1|TRBV29-1|-
CSVPLEGARTFF
TGCAGCGTTCCATTGGAGGGGGCTAGAACTTTCTTT
>TRBD1|14|TRBJ2-3|TRBV28|-
CASWDRDSTDTQYF
TGTGCCAGCTGGGACAGGGACTCCACAGATACGCAGTATTTT
>TRBD1|15|TRBJ2-2|TRBV7-3|-
CASSIDRGRDGELFF
TGTGCCAGCAGCATAGACAGGGGGCGCGACGGGGAGCTGTTTTTT
>-|14|TRBJ1-4|TRBV5-5|-
CASSPPGVTEKLFF
TGTGCCAGCAGCCCCCCAGGGGTAACTGAAAAACTGTTTTTT
>TRBD2|17|TRBJ2-2|TRBV27|-
CASSFRGLAGHTGELFF
TGTGCCAGCAGTTTCCGGGGACTAGCGGGGCACACCGGGGAGCTGTTTTTT
>-|13|TRBJ2-7|TRBV11-2|-
CASSLDRGDEQYF
TGTGCCAGCAGCTTAGACAGGGGGGACGAGCAGTACTTC
>-|14|TRBJ2-1|TRBV5-1|-
CASSLPGGASEQFF
TGCGCCAGCAGCTTGCCTGGGGGGGCATCTGAGCAGTTCTTC
>TRBD1|16|TRBJ2-1|TRBV9|-
CASTKGGTGGYNEQFF
TGTGCCAGCACCAAAGGTGGGACAGGGGGATACAATGAGCAGTTCTTC
>-|20|TRBJ1-3|TRBV28|-
CASSFPATAPNFHSGNTIYF
TGTGCCAGCAGTTTCCCCGCGACAGCGCCCAATTTTCACTCTGGAAACACCATATATTTT
>-|13|TRBJ2-3|TRBV11-3|-
CASSLEGGDTQYF
TGTGCCAGCAGCTTAGAGGGGGGAGATACGCAGTATTTT
>-|13|TRBJ1-5|TRBV7-9|-
CASSSGIRQPQHF
TGTGCCAGCAGCAGCGGGATACGTCAGCCCCAGCATTTT
>-|14|TRBJ2-4|TRBV6-1|-
CASSEGGRGNIQYF
TGTGCCAGCAGTGAAGGGGGCAGGGGAAACATTCAGTACTTC
>TRBD1|13|TRBJ1-6|TRBV2|-
CASKGQGDSPLHF
TGTGCCAGCAAGGGACAGGGTGATTCACCCCTCCACTTT
>TRBD2|15|TRBJ2-1|TRBV7-8|-
CASSPGTSGYNEQFF
TGTGCCAGCAGCCCCGGGACTAGCGGTTACAATGAGCAGTTCTTC
>-|13|TRBJ2-3|TRBV19|-
CASSTGRTDTQYF
TGTGCCAGTTCTACAGGGCGCACAGATACGCAGTATTTT
>-|15|TRBJ2-7|TRBV6-2/TRBV6-3|-
CASSRTGGASYEQYF
TGTGCCAGCAGCAGGACAGGAGGGGCCTCCTACGAGCAGTACTTC
>-|16|TRBJ2-1|TRBV18|-
CASSPLGQAGQGEQFF
TGTGCCAGCTCACCCCTCGGGCAGGCGGGGCAGGGTGAGCAGTTCTTC